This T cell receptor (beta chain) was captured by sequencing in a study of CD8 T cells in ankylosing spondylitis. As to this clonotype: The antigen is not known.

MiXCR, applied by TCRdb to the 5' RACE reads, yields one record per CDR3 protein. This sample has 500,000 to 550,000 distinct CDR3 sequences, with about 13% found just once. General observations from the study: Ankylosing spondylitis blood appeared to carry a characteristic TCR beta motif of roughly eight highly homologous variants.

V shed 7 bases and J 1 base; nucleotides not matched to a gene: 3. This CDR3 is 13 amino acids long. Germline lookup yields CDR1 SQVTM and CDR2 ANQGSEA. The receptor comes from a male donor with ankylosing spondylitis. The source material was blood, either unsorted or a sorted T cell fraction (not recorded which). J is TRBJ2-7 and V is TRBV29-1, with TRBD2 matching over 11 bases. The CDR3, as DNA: TGCAGCGCCCTAGCGGGAGGATCCTACGAGCAGTACTTC. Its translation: CSALAGGSYEQYF.